The rows below give T cell receptor beta chains drawn from one sample of a study of OX40 agonist ivuxolimab in advanced cancers. Measured with immunoSEQ multiplex PCR; TCRdb has only the in-frame clones, and not every one. The table records approximately 71,000 clones, 90% to 95% of them present only once. The sequences come from CD4+ or CD8+ T cells sorted from blood, collected in a trial of the OX40 agonist ivuxolimab. Receptor source: an adult with an advanced solid tumor such as melanoma, head and neck, liver or kidney cancer. CDR3s include the opening cysteine and the closing phenylalanine or tryptophan. D genes are given only for firm matches. Not all rows give a size; the values are once, few, many and, for expanded clones, a class.

V	J	D	size	length	CDR3	DNA
TRBV19	TRBJ2-5	.	.	15	CASSIDTADQETQYF	TGTGCCAGTAGTATAGATACGGCAGATCAAGAGACCCAGTACTTC
TRBV15	TRBJ2-2	TRBD1	few	15	CATSARTGGLGELFF	TGTGCCACCAGCGCTCGGACAGGGGGGTTAGGGGAGCTGTTTTTT
TRBV28	TRBJ1-2	TRBD1	.	14	CATIPQGACYGYTF	TGTGCCACAATACCACAGGGGGCCTGCTATGGCTACACCTTC
TRBV19	TRBJ2-6	.	.	15	CASSIRDSGANVLTF	TGTGCCAGTAGTATCCGGGACTCTGGGGCCAACGTCCTGACTTTC
TRBV5-8	TRBJ2-3	TRBD1	.	17	CASSQPGQGRSTDTQYF	TGTGCCAGCAGCCAACCGGGACAGGGACGGAGCACAGATACGCAGTATTTT
TRBV28	TRBJ1-1	.	few	13	CASSWGTGAEAFF	TGTGCCAGCAGTTGGGGTACAGGAGCTGAAGCTTTCTTT
TRBV7-2	TRBJ2-7	TRBD2	.	15	CASSSGTSGAYEQYF	TGTGCCAGCAGCTCCGGGACTAGCGGCGCCTACGAGCAGTACTTC
TRBV5-1	TRBJ1-2	.	.	13	CASSFPDGYGYTF	TGCGCCAGCAGCTTCCCCGACGGCTATGGCTACACCTTC
TRBV6-5	TRBJ2-5	.	.	15	CASGNGAPGWETQYF	TGTGCCAGCGGCAACGGGGCTCCGGGGTGGGAGACCCAGTACTTC
TRBV28	TRBJ2-3	TRBD2	.	15	CASSLWREGTDTQYF	TGTGCCAGCAGTTTATGGCGGGAGGGCACAGATACGCAGTATTTT